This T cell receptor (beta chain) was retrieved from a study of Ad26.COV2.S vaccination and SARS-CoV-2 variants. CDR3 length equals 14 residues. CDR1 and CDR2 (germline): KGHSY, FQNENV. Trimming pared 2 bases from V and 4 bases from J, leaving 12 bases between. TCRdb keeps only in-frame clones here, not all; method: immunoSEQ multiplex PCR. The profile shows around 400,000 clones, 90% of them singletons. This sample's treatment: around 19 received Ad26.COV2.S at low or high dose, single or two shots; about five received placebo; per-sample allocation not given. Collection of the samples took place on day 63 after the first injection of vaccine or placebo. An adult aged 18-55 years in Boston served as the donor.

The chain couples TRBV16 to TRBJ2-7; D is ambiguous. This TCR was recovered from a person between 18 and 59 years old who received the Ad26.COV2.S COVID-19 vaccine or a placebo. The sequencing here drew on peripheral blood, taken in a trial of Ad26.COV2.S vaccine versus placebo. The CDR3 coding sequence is TGTGCCAGCAGCCAAGTGACAAGAGTTTACGAGCAGTACTTC. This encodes CASSQVTRVYEQYF. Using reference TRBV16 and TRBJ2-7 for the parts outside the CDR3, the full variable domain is GEEVAQTPKHLVRGEGQKAKLYCAPIKGHSYVFWYQQVLKNEFKFLISFQNENVFDETGMPKERFSAKCLPNSPCSLEIQATKLEDSAVYFCASSQVTRVYEQYFGPGTRLTVT.